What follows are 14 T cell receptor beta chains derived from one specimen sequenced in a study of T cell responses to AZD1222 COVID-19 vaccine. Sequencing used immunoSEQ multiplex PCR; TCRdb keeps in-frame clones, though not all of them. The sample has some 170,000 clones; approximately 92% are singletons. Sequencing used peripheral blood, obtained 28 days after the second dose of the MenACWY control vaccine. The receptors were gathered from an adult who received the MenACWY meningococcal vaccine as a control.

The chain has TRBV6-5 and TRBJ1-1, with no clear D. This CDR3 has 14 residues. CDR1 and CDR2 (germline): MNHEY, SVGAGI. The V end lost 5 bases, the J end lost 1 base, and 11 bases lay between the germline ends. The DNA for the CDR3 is TGTGCCAGCAGTCCAGAATACACGAACACTGAAGCTTTCTTT. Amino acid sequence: CASSPEYTNTEAFF.

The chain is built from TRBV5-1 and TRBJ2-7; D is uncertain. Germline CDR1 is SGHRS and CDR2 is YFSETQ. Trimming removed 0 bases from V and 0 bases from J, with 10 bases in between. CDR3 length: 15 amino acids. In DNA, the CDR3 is TGCGCCAGCAGCTTGGAAGGTCAACTCTCCTACGAGCAGTACTTC. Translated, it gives CASSLEGQLSYEQYF.

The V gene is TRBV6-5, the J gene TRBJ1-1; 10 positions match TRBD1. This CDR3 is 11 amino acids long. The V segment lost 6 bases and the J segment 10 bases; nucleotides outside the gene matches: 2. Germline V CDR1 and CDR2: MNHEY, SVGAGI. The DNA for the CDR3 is TGTGCCAGCAGCGGGACAGGGGTAGCTTTCTTT. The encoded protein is CASSGTGVAFF.

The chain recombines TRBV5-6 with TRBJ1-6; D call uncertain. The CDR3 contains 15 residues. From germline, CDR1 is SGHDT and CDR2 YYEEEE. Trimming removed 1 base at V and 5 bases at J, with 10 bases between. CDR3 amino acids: CASSLRSANNSPLHF. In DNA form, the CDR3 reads TGTGCCAGCAGCTTGAGGTCTGCGAATAATTCACCCCTCCACTTT. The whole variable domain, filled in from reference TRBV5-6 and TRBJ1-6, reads DAGVTQSPTHLIKTRGQQVTLRCSPKSGHDTVSWYQQALGQGPQFIFQYYEEEERQRGNFPDRFSGHQFPNYSSELNVNALLLGDSALYLCASSLRSANNSPLHFGNGTRLTVT.

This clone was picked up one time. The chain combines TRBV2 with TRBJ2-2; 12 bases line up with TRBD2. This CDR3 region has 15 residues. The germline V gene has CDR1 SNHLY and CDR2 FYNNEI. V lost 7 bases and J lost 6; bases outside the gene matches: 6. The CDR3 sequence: CASTSRTSGAGELFF. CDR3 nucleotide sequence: TGTGCCAGCACTTCCAGGACTAGCGGGGCCGGGGAGCTGTTTTTT.

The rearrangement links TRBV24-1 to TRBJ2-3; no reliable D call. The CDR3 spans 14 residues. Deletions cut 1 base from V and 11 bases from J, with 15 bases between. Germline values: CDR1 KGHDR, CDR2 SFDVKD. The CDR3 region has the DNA TGTGCCACCAGTGATTTTATTAGTGGGGAAGGGCAGTATTTT. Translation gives CATSDFISGEGQYF.

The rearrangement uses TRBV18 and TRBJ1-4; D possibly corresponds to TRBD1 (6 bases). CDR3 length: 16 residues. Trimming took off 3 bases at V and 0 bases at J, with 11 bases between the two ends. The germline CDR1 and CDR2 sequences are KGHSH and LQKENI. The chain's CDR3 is CASSPPGVATNEKLFF. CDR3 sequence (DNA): TGTGCCAGCTCACCTCCAGGGGTTGCAACTAATGAAAAACTGTTTTTT.

CDR3 region: CASSINGITSNSPLHF. In nucleotides, the CDR3 is TGTGCCAGTAGTATCAACGGAATTACGAGTAATTCACCCCTCCACTTT. This chain uses TRBV19 with TRBJ1-6; D gene ambiguous. Germline CDR1 and CDR2: LNHDA and SQIVND (reference sequence). This CDR3 spans 16 amino acids. Deletions cut 3 bases from V and 6 bases from J, with 15 bases between. The full variable domain, with the rest looked up from reference TRBV19 and TRBJ1-6, is DGGITQSPKYLFRKEGQNVTLSCEQNLNHDAMYWYRQDPGQGLRLIYYSQIVNDFQKGDIAEGYSVSREKKESFPLTVTSAQKNPTAFYLCASSINGITSNSPLHFGNGTRLTVT.

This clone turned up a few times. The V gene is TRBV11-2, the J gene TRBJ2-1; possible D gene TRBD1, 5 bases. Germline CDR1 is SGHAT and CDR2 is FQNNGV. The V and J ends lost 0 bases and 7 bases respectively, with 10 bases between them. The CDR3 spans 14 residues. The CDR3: CASSLDRGHNEQFF. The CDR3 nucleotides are TGTGCCAGCAGCTTAGATAGGGGCCATAATGAGCAGTTCTTC.

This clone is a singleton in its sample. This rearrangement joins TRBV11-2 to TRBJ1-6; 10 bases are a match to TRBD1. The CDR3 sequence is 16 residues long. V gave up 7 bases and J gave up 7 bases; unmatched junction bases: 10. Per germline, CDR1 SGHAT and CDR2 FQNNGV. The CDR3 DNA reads TGTGCCAGCAAACCCGGGACAGGGGTCCGAAATTCACCCCTCCACTTT. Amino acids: CASKPGTGVRNSPLHF.

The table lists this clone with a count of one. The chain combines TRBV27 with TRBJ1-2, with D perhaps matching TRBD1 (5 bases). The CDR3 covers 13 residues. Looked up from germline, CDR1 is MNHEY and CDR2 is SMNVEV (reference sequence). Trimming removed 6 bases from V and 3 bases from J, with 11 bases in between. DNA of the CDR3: TGTGCCAGCAGCACGGACACCTACTATGGCTACACCTTC. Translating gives CASSTDTYYGYTF.

The CDR3 bases are TGTGCCAGCAGAGACCGGAACGACTATAATAATTCACCCCTCCACTTT. It encodes CASRDRNDYNNSPLHF. The genes are TRBV6-6 and TRBJ1-6; no reliable D call. V lost 6 bases to trimming and J lost 5 bases, with 17 bases between them. Germline values: CDR1 MNHNY, CDR2 SVGAGI (reference sequence). The CDR3 length is 16 residues.

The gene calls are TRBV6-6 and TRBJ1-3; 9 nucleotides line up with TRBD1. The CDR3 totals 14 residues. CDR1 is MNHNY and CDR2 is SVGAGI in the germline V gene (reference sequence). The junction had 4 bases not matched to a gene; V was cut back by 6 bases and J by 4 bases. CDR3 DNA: TGTGCCAGCAGAGACACAGGGGGCGGAAACACCATATATTTT. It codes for CASRDTGGGNTIYF.

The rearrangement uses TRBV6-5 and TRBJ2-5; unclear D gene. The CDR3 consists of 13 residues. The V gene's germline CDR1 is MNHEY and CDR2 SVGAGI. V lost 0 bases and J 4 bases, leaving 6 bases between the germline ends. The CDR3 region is CASSYSRRETQYF. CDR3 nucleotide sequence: TGTGCCAGCAGTTACTCTAGGAGAGAGACCCAGTACTTC.